This passage covers 29 T cell receptor beta chains from one sample sequenced in a study of cytomegalovirus exposure and HLA in healthy donors. Here immunoSEQ multiplex PCR was the method, and the copy in TCRdb shows in-frame clones only, minus some. The repertoire holds around 49,000 clones, with roughly nine tenths as singletons. Sequencing used PBMCs. The receptors originated from a man aged 18 to 30 in good health and CMV-seronegative.

This rearrangement joins TRBV7-2 to TRBJ1-1; D not resolved. V was cut by 2 bases and J by 5 bases, with 18 bases left in between. The CDR3 runs to 16 residues. Germline CDR1 SGHTA, CDR2 FQGNSA. The CDR3 reads CASSLRSSALLTEAFF. The CDR3 DNA sequence: TGTGCCAGCAGCTTAAGGAGTTCAGCCTTATTAACTGAAGCTTTCTTT.

The chain employs TRBV29-1 and TRBJ2-4, with 7 bases lining up with TRBD1. This CDR3 spans 15 amino acids. Germline V gene lookup returns CDR1 SQVTM and CDR2 ANQGSEA. The junction had 9 bases not matched to a gene; V was cut back by 6 bases and J by 1 base. The CDR3 region is CSVNLMTGAKNIQYF. The CDR3 DNA reads TGCAGCGTCAACTTGATGACAGGGGCCAAAAACATTCAGTACTTC.

This rearrangement joins TRBV7-9 to TRBJ2-5; TRBD2 aligns across 13 bases. The CDR3 totals 16 residues. V trimming: 5 bases; J trimming: 5 bases; junction bases outside the gene matches: 8. The germline CDR1 and CDR2 sequences are SEHNR and FQNEAQ (reference sequence). CDR3 sequence reads: CASSPGLAGARETQYF. The CDR3 DNA sequence: TGTGCCAGCAGCCCAGGACTAGCGGGAGCGAGGGAGACCCAGTACTTC.

Here the CDR3 reads CASSSRLVRGNEQFF. The CDR3 coding sequence is TGTGCCAGCAGTTCGCGACTAGTCCGCGGCAATGAGCAGTTCTTC. The J gene is TRBJ2-1, the V gene TRBV27, with D perhaps matching TRBD2 (6 bases). Germline V gene sequence: CDR1 MNHEY, CDR2 SMNVEV (reference sequence). This CDR3 contains 15 residues. The V gene lost 4 bases and the J gene lost 6 bases, with 16 bases spanning the gap.

V gene TRBV10-1 combines with J gene TRBJ1-2; 8 nucleotides line up with TRBD1. Trimming took 3 bases from V and 7 from J; bases not matched to a gene: 7. The CDR3 is 14 residues long. Germline V CDR1 and CDR2: WNHNN, SYGVQD (reference sequence). The CDR3 nucleotides are TGCGCCAGCAGTGAACCAGGGGGCCCCGGTGGCTACACCTTC. Translated, it gives CASSEPGGPGGYTF.

The chain combines TRBV11-1 with TRBJ2-7; D might be TRBD2 (6 bases). Per the germline V gene, CDR1 is SGHAT and CDR2 is FQDESV (reference sequence). The CDR3 extends over 13 amino acids. Deletions cut 4 bases from V and 0 bases from J, with 7 bases between. The CDR3 region is CASSWRGSYEQYF. CDR3 DNA sequence: TGTGCCAGCAGCTGGCGGGGCTCCTACGAGCAGTACTTC.

The V call is TRBV5-4, the J call TRBJ1-1, with 8 bases aligning to TRBD1. V trimming: 1 base; J trimming: 1 base; junction bases outside the gene matches: 9. The CDR3 is made up of 17 amino acids. Germline V gives CDR1 SGHNT, CDR2 YYREEE (reference sequence). The CDR3 DNA reads as TGTGCCAGCAGCTTGCTGCGGGCCGGGACAGGGAACACTGAAGCTTTCTTT. Translating it yields CASSLLRAGTGNTEAFF.

This chain uses TRBV28 with TRBJ2-7; weak D call: TRBD2 (6 bases). The CDR3 extends over 17 amino acids. V was shortened by 0 bases and J by 3 bases, with 18 bases between the two germline ends. Germline CDR1 and CDR2: MDHEN and SYDVKM. CDR3 sequence reads: CASSLWGEVGPGYEQYF. In DNA, the CDR3 is TGTGCCAGCAGTTTATGGGGGGAGGTGGGTCCCGGCTACGAGCAGTACTTC.

The chain joins TRBV19 to TRBJ1-4, with a possible D match to TRBD1 (5 bases). This CDR3 region has 15 residues. Germline CDR1 reads LNHDA; CDR2 reads SQIVND (reference sequence). Trimming left V 5 bases short and J 7 bases short, with 17 bases between. The CDR3, as DNA: TGTGCCAGTAGTGACTACAGGACTATATCTGAAAAACTGTTTTTT. It yields the protein CASSDYRTISEKLFF.

The chain recombines TRBV11-3 with TRBJ2-7, with D possibly being TRBD2 (6 bases). The V end was cut by 2 bases, the J end by 4 bases, with 18 bases between. The CDR3 has 16 residues. Germline loops: CDR1 SGHNT, CDR2 YENEEA. The CDR3 sequence: CASSLRIGSGGYEQYF. As DNA, the CDR3 is TGTGCCAGCAGCTTAAGGATCGGGTCAGGAGGGTACGAGCAGTACTTC. The full variable domain, rest sourced from reference TRBV11-3 and TRBJ2-7, is EAGVVQSPRYKIIEKKQPVAFWCNPISGHNTLYWYLQNLGQGPELLIRYENEEAVDDSQLPKDRFSAERLKGVDSTLKIQPAELGDSAVYLCASSLRIGSGGYEQYFGPGTRLTVT.

This clone has just one count. The chain is built from TRBV28 and TRBJ2-7; 11 bases are a match to TRBD1. The CDR3 is 16 amino acids. Germline V gene data show CDR1 as MDHEN and CDR2 as SYDVKM. V dropped 7 bases and J dropped 2; count of bases not matched to a gene: 10. The CDR3 loop reads CASIHGTGGFPYEQYF. The CDR3 DNA is TGTGCCAGCATCCACGGGACAGGGGGTTTCCCCTACGAGCAGTACTTC.

The chain links TRBV6-1 to TRBJ2-1; 12 bases map to TRBD2. The ends lost 6 bases at V and 4 bases at J; junction bases unmatched: 4. This CDR3 is 15 amino acids long. Germline CDR1 is MNHNS and CDR2 is SASEGT. The CDR3 loop reads CASRKTSGSYNEQFF. CDR3 in DNA: TGTGCCAGCAGGAAGACTAGCGGGAGTTACAATGAGCAGTTCTTC.

The chain links TRBV4-3 to TRBJ2-7; TRBD1 might be the D (5 bases). This CDR3 has 15 amino acids. Germline V lookup: CDR1 LGHNA, CDR2 YSLEER. V was pared by 1 base and J by 4 bases, with 14 bases between. Written as DNA, the CDR3 is TGCGCCAGCAGCCAAGGAACAGGTGGGATGTACGAGCAGTACTTC. It translates to CASSQGTGGMYEQYF.

The rearrangement joins TRBV27 to TRBJ2-3; 8 bases match TRBD2. J gave up 0 bases and V 3 bases, and 8 bases lay outside the gene matches. The CDR3 is made up of 17 amino acids. Germline V gene sequence: CDR1 MNHEY, CDR2 SMNVEV (reference sequence). CDR3 nucleotide sequence: TGTGCCAGCAGTTTGCAACTTAGCGGGATGAGCACAGATACGCAGTATTTT. Protein product: CASSLQLSGMSTDTQYF.

About this clone itself: Sequence at one end of the junction differs from germline and may be a read error. The chain joins TRBV6-6 to TRBJ2-5, with TRBD1 as a possible D gene (5 bases). This CDR3 spans 15 amino acids. Germline V gene data show CDR1 as MNHNY and CDR2 as SVGAGI (reference sequence). The CDR3 DNA reads as TGTGCCAGCAGCAGACAGATGTTGTACCAAGAGGCCCAGTACTTC. Residues: CASSRQMLYQEAQYF.

This clone appeared a few times. V and J are TRBV14 and TRBJ2-5; 10 bases align to TRBD1. Trimming cost V 4 bases and J 4 bases; bases outside gene matches: 9. The CDR3 consists of 16 residues. CDR1 and CDR2 from the germline V gene are SGHDN and FVKESK. CDR3 sequence: CASSLRLGTGVETQYF. DNA for the CDR3: TGTGCCAGCAGCCTGAGACTCGGGACAGGGGTAGAGACCCAGTACTTC. The full variable domain, its missing parts supplied by reference TRBV14 and TRBJ2-5, is EAGVTQFPSHSVIEKGQTVTLRCDPISGHDNLYWYRRVMGKEIKFLLHFVKESKQDESGMPNNRFLAERTGGTYSTLKVQPAELEDSGVYFCASSLRLGTGVETQYFGPGTRLLVL.

Notes on this clone: Sequence at one end of the junction differs from germline and may be a read error. The chain recombines TRBV7-2 with TRBJ2-1; 10 bases are shared with TRBD2. CDR1 and CDR2 (germline): SGHTA, FQGNSA. The CDR3 runs to 15 residues. The DNA of the CDR3 is TGTGCCAGCAGGTTAGCGGGAGGTGCCTACAATGAGCAGTTCTTC. Protein: CASRLAGGAYNEQFF.

A single count supports this clone. The V gene is TRBV11-3, the J gene TRBJ1-4; TRBD1 matches at 8 bases. Germline CDR1 is SGHNT and CDR2 is YENEEA. The V segment lost 0 bases and the J segment 4 bases; nucleotides outside the gene matches: 4. The CDR3 runs to 16 residues. CDR3: CASSLELTGVNEKLFF. The CDR3 DNA follows: TGTGCCAGCAGCTTAGAACTGACAGGGGTTAATGAAAAACTGTTTTTT.

The CDR3 here is CASSSAGQKKETQYF. The CDR3 DNA reads as TGCGCCAGCAGCTCCGCGGGGCAGAAGAAAGAGACCCAGTACTTC. The chain recombines TRBV5-1 with TRBJ2-5, with D perhaps TRBD2 (6 bases). Trimming pared 3 bases from V and 3 bases from J, leaving 15 bases between. Germline values: CDR1 SGHRS, CDR2 YFSETQ. The CDR3 is made up of 15 amino acids.

This clone is a singleton in its sample. The V call is TRBV18, the J call TRBJ2-7; 9 nucleotides agree with TRBD1. After removal of 2 bases from V and 6 bases from J, the junction contained 8 bases not matched to a gene. Germline values: CDR1 KGHSH, CDR2 LQKENI. The CDR3 length is 15 residues. CDR3 nucleotides: TGTGCCAGCTCACCATCACAGGGGGCGGTCAGCGAGCAGTACTTC. Encoded protein: CASSPSQGAVSEQYF.

This chain connects TRBV30 to TRBJ2-3, with D tentatively TRBD2 (5 bases). The CDR3 spans 17 residues. V lost 0 bases, J lost 2 bases, and 18 bases lay in between. Germline lookup yields CDR1 GTSNPN and CDR2 SVGIG (reference sequence). The CDR3 sequence: CAWSVVRAGSHTDTQYF. CDR3 nucleotides: TGTGCCTGGAGTGTAGTGAGGGCCGGGTCACACACAGATACGCAGTATTTT.

This chain links TRBV6-1 with TRBJ1-5; 9 bases match TRBD1. Germline CDR1 MNHNS, CDR2 SASEGT. This CDR3 has 14 residues. With 6 bases clipped from V and 8 bases from J, the junction kept 8 bases outside the gene matches. The CDR3 DNA reads as TGTGCCAGCAGCCTCGGGACAGGGCCTGAGCCCCAGCATTTT. As protein: CASSLGTGPEPQHF.

Here the CDR3 DNA reads TGTGCCAGCAGCTTAGTCGACTCTACGCAGTATTTT. It is translated as CASSLVDSTQYF. The V gene is TRBV7-9, the J gene TRBJ2-3; D not resolved. V was clipped by 1 base and J by 8 bases, with 7 bases between them. Germline V gene sequence: CDR1 SEHNR, CDR2 FQNEAQ (reference sequence). CDR3 size: 12 residues. The whole variable domain, filled in from reference TRBV7-9 and TRBJ2-3, reads DTGVSQNPRHKITKRGQNVTFRCDPISEHNRLYWYRQTLGQGPEFLTYFQNEAQLEKSRLLSDRFSAERPKGSFSTLEIQRTEQGDSAMYLCASSLVDSTQYFGPGTRLTVL.

The chain recombines TRBV28 with TRBJ2-5; 9 positions match TRBD1. Trimming cost V 7 bases and J 2 bases; bases outside gene matches: 5. This CDR3 is 14 amino acids long. Germline CDR1 and CDR2: MDHEN and SYDVKM. This CDR3 is CASTMGTGQETQYF. Here the CDR3 DNA reads TGTGCCAGCACCATGGGGACAGGGCAAGAGACCCAGTACTTC.

The V gene is TRBV4-1, the J gene TRBJ2-7; 8 nucleotides match TRBD2. With 4 bases clipped from V and 4 bases from J, the junction kept 9 bases outside the gene matches. Germline assignment: CDR1 MGHRA and CDR2 YSYEKL. The CDR3 is 15 residues long. The CDR3: CASSPLAGLVYEQYF. In DNA, the CDR3 is TGCGCCAGCAGCCCCTTAGCGGGACTGGTGTACGAGCAGTACTTC.

This clone has just one count. This sequence joins TRBV5-5 and TRBJ2-1, with D tentatively TRBD1 (6 bases). The V end was cut by 4 bases, the J end by 8 bases, with 22 bases between. CDR1 is SGHKS and CDR2 is YYEKEE in the germline V gene (reference sequence). This CDR3 comprises 16 residues. CDR3 nucleotides: TGTGCCAGCAGCCCCTGGGTTGGGGGCGTAGGCGATGAGCAGTTCTTC. This encodes CASSPWVGGVGDEQFF.

The chain has TRBV28 and TRBJ2-1; D gene uncertain. CDR1 MDHEN and CDR2 SYDVKM come from the germline V gene. The CDR3 covers 21 residues. Trimming pared 3 bases from V and 0 bases from J, leaving 27 bases between. In nucleotides, the CDR3 is TGTGCCAGCAGTTTTTCCCGTCAGGAAGCTCAGACAAGAAGCTCCTACAATGAGCAGTTCTTC. The encoded protein is CASSFSRQEAQTRSSYNEQFF.

The rearrangement joins TRBV2 to TRBJ1-5, with a tentative D call TRBD1 (6 bases). Looked up from germline, CDR1 is SNHLY and CDR2 is FYNNEI. The CDR3 consists of 15 residues. The V end was cut by 8 bases, the J end by 1 base, with 15 bases between. The DNA for the CDR3 is TGTGCCAGCTCTAAACAGGGATTCAGCAATCAGCCCCAGCATTTT. It encodes CASSKQGFSNQPQHF.

The rearrangement links TRBV12-5 to TRBJ1-1, with 9 bases fitting TRBD1. The CDR3 extends over 18 amino acids. Germline lookup yields CDR1 LGHNT and CDR2 FRNRAP. Germline trimming cut 0 bases from V and 5 bases from J; bases unmatched to any gene: 13. The CDR3 DNA is TGTGCTAGTGGTTTGGTACGGACAGGGGAGTATTTCGTTACTGAAGCTTTCTTT. Encoded protein: CASGLVRTGEYFVTEAFF. The whole variable domain, remainder taken from reference TRBV12-5 and TRBJ1-1, is DARVTQTPRHKVTEMGQEVTMRCQPILGHNTVFWYRQTMMQGLELLAYFRNRAPLDDSGMPKDRFSAEMPDATLATLKIQPSEPRDSAVYFCASGLVRTGEYFVTEAFFGQGTRLTVV.